This T cell receptor (beta chain) came from a study of tumor-infiltrating lymphocytes in oesophageal squamous cell carcinoma. Germline V gene sequence: CDR1 MNHEY, CDR2 SVGEGT. The CDR3 consists of 12 residues. TCRdb re-analysed the PCR reads in MiXCR, keeping a single row per CDR3 protein. The table records 20,000 to 25,000 distinct CDR3 sequences, 36% of them present only once. This sequence originates from a male donor with esophageal squamous cell carcinoma. Input material: esophageal tumor tissue. The chain links TRBV6-2 or TRBV6-3 to TRBJ2-5; the match to TRBD1 covers 7 bases. The J call may be mistaken, given a closer DNA end match to TRBJ2-1. CDR3 DNA: TGTGCCAGCAGTTCCCAGGGGGACGAGCAGTTCTTC. Amino acid sequence: CASSSQGDEQFF.